A selection of T cell receptor beta chains follows, all from one sample in a study of response to subunit inactivated influenza vaccine. One entry per CDR3 protein results from TCRdb running MiXCR on the RT-PCR reads. The sample has fewer than 250,000 distinct CDR3 sequences, roughly 14% seen once. Specimen: CD8+ T cells sorted from PBMCs, collected around 5 days after vaccination. Receptors were obtained from a man aged 45-65 years who received an inactivated influenza vaccine. The CDR3 runs from the conserved cysteine through the conserved F or W. D genes are given only for firm matches. Size is omitted from some rows. Given values are once, few, many or a class for expanded clones.

j_call: TRBJ2-3; clone_size: few; d_call: TRBD2; v_call: TRBV12-3/TRBV12-4; cdr3_aa: CASSFGTTRSSTDTQYF; cdr3_nt: TGTGCCAGCAGCTTTGGGACTACCAGGTCTAGCACAGATACGCAGTATTTT
j_call: TRBJ2-2; clone_size: medium-sized; d_call: .; v_call: TRBV12-3/TRBV12-4; cdr3_aa: CASSWAGNTGELFF; cdr3_nt: TGTGCCAGCAGTTGGGCAGGGAACACCGGGGAGCTGTTTTTT
j_call: TRBJ2-4; clone_size: .; d_call: TRBD2; v_call: TRBV6-5; cdr3_aa: CASSYTSGGGQNIQYF; cdr3_nt: TGTGCCAGCAGTTACACTAGCGGGGGGGGTCAAAACATTCAGTACTTC
j_call: TRBJ2-1; clone_size: .; d_call: TRBD2; v_call: TRBV27; cdr3_aa: CASRSGTNSYNEQFF; cdr3_nt: TGTGCCAGCAGATCCGGGACTAACTCCTACAATGAGCAGTTCTTC
j_call: TRBJ1-2; clone_size: medium-sized; d_call: .; v_call: TRBV12-3/TRBV12-4; cdr3_aa: CASSLVPGFYGYTF; cdr3_nt: TGTGCCAGCAGTTTAGTGCCGGGATTTTATGGCTACACCTTC
j_call: TRBJ1-2; clone_size: few; d_call: .; v_call: TRBV29-1; cdr3_aa: CSVRSNYGYTF; cdr3_nt: TGCAGCGTTAGGAGCAACTATGGCTACACCTTC
j_call: TRBJ1-5; clone_size: .; d_call: .; v_call: TRBV20-1; cdr3_aa: CSARDLPDNSNQPQHF; cdr3_nt: TGCAGTGCTAGAGACCTCCCGGACAATAGCAATCAGCCCCAGCATTTT
j_call: TRBJ1-2; clone_size: few; d_call: .; v_call: TRBV29-1; cdr3_aa: CSVEGKKDYGYTF; cdr3_nt: TGCAGCGTTGAGGGGAAGAAGGACTATGGCTACACCTTC
j_call: TRBJ1-4; clone_size: few; d_call: .; v_call: TRBV7-2; cdr3_aa: CASSLVRAGREKLFF; cdr3_nt: TGTGCCAGCAGCTTAGTCAGGGCAGGGAGGGAAAAACTGTTTTTT
j_call: TRBJ2-7; clone_size: .; d_call: .; v_call: TRBV7-2; cdr3_aa: CASSLGLANEQYF; cdr3_nt: TGTGCCAGCAGCTTAGGGCTAGCTAACGAGCAGTACTTC
j_call: TRBJ2-1; clone_size: many; d_call: TRBD2; v_call: TRBV5-1; cdr3_aa: CASSSGLAAYNEQFF; cdr3_nt: TGCGCCAGCAGCTCCGGACTAGCTGCCTACAATGAGCAGTTCTTC
j_call: TRBJ2-1; clone_size: many; d_call: TRBD1; v_call: TRBV20-1; cdr3_aa: CSAELDRGYEQFF; cdr3_nt: TGCAGTGCTGAACTGGACAGGGGCTATGAGCAGTTCTTC
j_call: TRBJ1-2; clone_size: .; d_call: .; v_call: TRBV7-2; cdr3_aa: CASSYTAPGYTF; cdr3_nt: TGTGCCAGCAGCTACACAGCTCCTGGCTACACCTTC
j_call: TRBJ2-7; clone_size: many; d_call: .; v_call: TRBV9; cdr3_aa: CASSPGGDRVIEQYF; cdr3_nt: TGTGCCAGCAGCCCGGGGGGGGACAGGGTCATCGAGCAGTACTTC
j_call: TRBJ2-3; clone_size: few; d_call: .; v_call: TRBV3-1; cdr3_aa: CASSQETGYSTDTQYF; cdr3_nt: TGTGCCAGCAGCCAAGAGACAGGATACAGCACAGATACGCAGTATTTT
j_call: TRBJ2-1; clone_size: few; d_call: .; v_call: TRBV27; cdr3_aa: CASSSTDSYNEQFF; cdr3_nt: TGTGCCAGCAGTTCGACGGACAGTTACAATGAGCAGTTCTTC
j_call: TRBJ1-4; clone_size: .; d_call: .; v_call: TRBV12-3/TRBV12-4; cdr3_aa: CASSGGEKLFF; cdr3_nt: TGTGCCAGCAGTGGGGGCGAAAAACTGTTTTTT
j_call: TRBJ2-1; clone_size: many; d_call: TRBD2; v_call: TRBV28; cdr3_aa: CASSLQGTRDEQFF; cdr3_nt: TGTGCCAGCAGTTTGCAAGGGACTAGGGATGAGCAGTTCTTC
j_call: TRBJ2-7; clone_size: few; d_call: .; v_call: TRBV29-1; cdr3_aa: CSVELDGLLNEQYF; cdr3_nt: TGCAGCGTTGAGCTTGACGGGCTGTTGAACGAGCAGTACTTC
j_call: TRBJ2-7; clone_size: .; d_call: .; v_call: TRBV5-8; cdr3_aa: CASSPGQEQYF; cdr3_nt: TGTGCCAGCAGCCCTGGACAGGAGCAGTACTTC
j_call: TRBJ2-1; clone_size: few; d_call: .; v_call: TRBV28; cdr3_aa: CASNPDGAYNEQFF; cdr3_nt: TGTGCCAGCAACCCTGACGGAGCATACAATGAGCAGTTCTTC
j_call: TRBJ2-7; clone_size: .; d_call: TRBD1; v_call: TRBV6-2/TRBV6-3; cdr3_aa: CASRGTDRNFYEQYF; cdr3_nt: TGTGCCAGCAGGGGAACGGACAGGAATTTCTACGAGCAGTACTTC
j_call: TRBJ2-5; clone_size: few; d_call: TRBD1; v_call: TRBV10-3; cdr3_aa: CASTRDRGMETQYF; cdr3_nt: TGTGCCAGCACGCGGGACAGGGGGATGGAGACCCAGTACTTC
j_call: TRBJ2-5; clone_size: .; d_call: TRBD1; v_call: TRBV4-1; cdr3_aa: CASSSGQTEETQYF; cdr3_nt: TGCGCCAGCAGCTCGGGACAGACAGAAGAGACCCAGTACTTC
j_call: TRBJ2-2; clone_size: .; d_call: .; v_call: TRBV14; cdr3_aa: CASSQIQAGELFF; cdr3_nt: TGTGCCAGCAGCCAAATCCAGGCCGGGGAGCTGTTTTTT
j_call: TRBJ2-5; clone_size: .; d_call: TRBD1; v_call: TRBV20-1; cdr3_aa: CCARDSGTGGPDRETQYF; cdr3_nt: TGCTGTGCTAGAGACTCCGGGACAGGGGGCCCCGACCGGGAGACCCAGTACTTC
j_call: TRBJ2-3; clone_size: .; d_call: .; v_call: TRBV6-5; cdr3_aa: CASSSWTARDTQYF; cdr3_nt: TGTGCCAGCAGTTCCTGGACAGCCAGAGATACGCAGTATTTT
j_call: TRBJ1-2; clone_size: .; d_call: .; v_call: TRBV6-2/TRBV6-3; cdr3_aa: CASSYVDVANYGYTF; cdr3_nt: TGTGCCAGCAGTTACGTGGACGTAGCTAACTATGGCTACACCTTC
j_call: TRBJ2-7; clone_size: many; d_call: TRBD1; v_call: TRBV10-2; cdr3_aa: CASSVGTGDYEQYF; cdr3_nt: TGCGCCAGCAGTGTTGGGACAGGTGACTACGAGCAGTACTTC
j_call: TRBJ2-7; clone_size: few; d_call: TRBD2; v_call: TRBV19; cdr3_aa: CASSPGLAGEPYEQYF; cdr3_nt: TGTGCCAGTAGTCCGGGACTAGCGGGAGAACCCTACGAGCAGTACTTC
j_call: TRBJ1-1; clone_size: .; d_call: TRBD1; v_call: TRBV10-3; cdr3_aa: CAISETPTTGLNTEAFF; cdr3_nt: TGTGCCATCAGTGAGACGCCCACGACAGGGTTGAACACTGAAGCTTTCTTT
j_call: TRBJ2-5; clone_size: few; d_call: .; v_call: TRBV7-2; cdr3_aa: CASSLWSARGETQYF; cdr3_nt: TGTGCCAGCAGCTTATGGTCGGCCAGGGGAGAGACCCAGTACTTC
j_call: TRBJ2-7; clone_size: .; d_call: .; v_call: TRBV20-1; cdr3_aa: CSARDPPGSGYEQYF; cdr3_nt: TGCAGTGCTAGAGACCCCCCGGGGTCGGGCTACGAGCAGTACTTC
j_call: TRBJ1-2; clone_size: few; d_call: .; v_call: TRBV29-1; cdr3_aa: CSVEEARGYTF; cdr3_nt: TGCAGCGTTGAAGAGGCCAGGGGCTACACCTTC
j_call: TRBJ2-2; clone_size: few; d_call: .; v_call: TRBV29-1; cdr3_aa: CSVDLAGNTGELFF; cdr3_nt: TGCAGCGTTGACCTCGCAGGAAACACCGGGGAGCTGTTTTTT
j_call: TRBJ1-2; clone_size: few; d_call: TRBD1; v_call: TRBV7-9; cdr3_aa: CASSEGTDYGYTF; cdr3_nt: TGTGCCAGCAGCGAAGGGACAGACTATGGCTACACCTTC